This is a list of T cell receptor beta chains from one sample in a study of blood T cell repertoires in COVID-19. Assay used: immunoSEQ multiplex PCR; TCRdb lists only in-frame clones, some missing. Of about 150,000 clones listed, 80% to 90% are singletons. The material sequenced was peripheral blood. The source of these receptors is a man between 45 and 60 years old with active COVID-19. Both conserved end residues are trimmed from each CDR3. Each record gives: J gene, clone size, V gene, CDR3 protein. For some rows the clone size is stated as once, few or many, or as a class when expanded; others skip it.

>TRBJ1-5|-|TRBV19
ASTPDRGGQPQH
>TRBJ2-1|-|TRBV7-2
ASSLAGVGSGLIYNEQF
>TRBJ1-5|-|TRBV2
ASSQGSGNQPQH
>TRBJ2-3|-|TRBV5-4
ASRVRGGGTDTQY
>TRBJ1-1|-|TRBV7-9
ASSLKTGGNTEAF
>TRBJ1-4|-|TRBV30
AWSPGGEKLF
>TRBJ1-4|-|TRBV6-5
ASSPPGQGPSTLF
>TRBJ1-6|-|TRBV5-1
ASSLGDSRNSPLH
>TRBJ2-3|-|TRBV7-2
ASEGRGGLSTQY
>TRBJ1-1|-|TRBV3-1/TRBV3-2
ASSLRGARVGF
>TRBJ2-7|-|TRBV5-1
ASAGGPRGGQY
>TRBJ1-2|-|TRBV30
AWSKQVGKGHGYT
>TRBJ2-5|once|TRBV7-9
ASQDRDQETQY
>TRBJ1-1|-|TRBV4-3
ASSQDWGPNTEAF
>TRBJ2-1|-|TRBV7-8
ASSSLAGGPPDNEQF
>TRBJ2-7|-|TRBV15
ATSIGQGAPYEQY
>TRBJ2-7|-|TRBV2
ASTPDGGPYEQY
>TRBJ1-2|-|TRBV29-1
SVEREAGGQYGYT
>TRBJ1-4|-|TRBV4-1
ASSQDRNRGLANEKLF
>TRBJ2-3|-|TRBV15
ATSRDRTGLTDTQY
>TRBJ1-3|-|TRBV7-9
ASSVGTVGRNTIY
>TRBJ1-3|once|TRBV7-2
ASSLGGGRSGNTIY
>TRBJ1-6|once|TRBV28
ASSFRDSRNSPLH
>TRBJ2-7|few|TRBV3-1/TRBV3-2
ASSREDRVVEQY
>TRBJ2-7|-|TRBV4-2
ASSQVVNTYEQY
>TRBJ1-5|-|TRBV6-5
ASSSPGQPQH
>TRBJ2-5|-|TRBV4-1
ASSPDRGRGGPQETQY
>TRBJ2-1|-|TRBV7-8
ASSLTPGYNEQF
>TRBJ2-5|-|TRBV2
ASGPYLYQETQY
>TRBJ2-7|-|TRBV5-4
ASSLVQGVGKQY
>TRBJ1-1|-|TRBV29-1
SAARQGNTEAF
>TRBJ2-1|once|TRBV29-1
SVPITMDEQF
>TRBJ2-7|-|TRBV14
ASSQGTGGSYEQY
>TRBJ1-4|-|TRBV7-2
ASSPGTGYEKLF
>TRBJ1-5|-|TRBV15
ATSRSGTRENQPQH
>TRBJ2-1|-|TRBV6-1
ATSTGGQDEQF
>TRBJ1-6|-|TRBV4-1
ASSQGGLVIDSPLH
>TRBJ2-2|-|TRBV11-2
ASSRQGNTGELF
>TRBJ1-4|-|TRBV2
ASSEDRTLNEKLF
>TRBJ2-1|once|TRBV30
AWSWERSYNEQF
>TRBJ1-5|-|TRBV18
ASSPQGGQPQH
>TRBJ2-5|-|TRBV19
ASSIARGRETQY
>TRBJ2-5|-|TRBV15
ATSRQTLGGGRETQY
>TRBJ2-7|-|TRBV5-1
ASSLDRDYEQY
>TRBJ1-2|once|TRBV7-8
ASSLGGELRGYT
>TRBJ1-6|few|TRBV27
ASSPTGWYNSPLH
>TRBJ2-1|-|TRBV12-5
AGGVYNEQF
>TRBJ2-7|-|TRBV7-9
ASSLVWRTGEQY
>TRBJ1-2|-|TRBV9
ASSPTTGGQGDGYT